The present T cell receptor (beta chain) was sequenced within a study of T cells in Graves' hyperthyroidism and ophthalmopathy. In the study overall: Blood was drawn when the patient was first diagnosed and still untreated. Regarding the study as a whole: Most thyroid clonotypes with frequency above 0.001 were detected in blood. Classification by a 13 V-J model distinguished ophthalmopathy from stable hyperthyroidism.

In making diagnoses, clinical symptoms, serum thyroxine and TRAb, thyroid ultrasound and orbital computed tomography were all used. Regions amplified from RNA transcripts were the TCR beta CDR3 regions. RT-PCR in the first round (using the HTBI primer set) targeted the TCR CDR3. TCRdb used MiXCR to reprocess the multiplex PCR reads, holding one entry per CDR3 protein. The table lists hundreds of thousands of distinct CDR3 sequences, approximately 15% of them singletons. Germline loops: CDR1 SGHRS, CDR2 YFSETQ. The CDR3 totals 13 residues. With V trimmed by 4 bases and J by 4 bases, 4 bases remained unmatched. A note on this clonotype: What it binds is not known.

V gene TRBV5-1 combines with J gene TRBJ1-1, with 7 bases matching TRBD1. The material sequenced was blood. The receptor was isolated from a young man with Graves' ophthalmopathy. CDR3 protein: CASSRGPSTEAFF. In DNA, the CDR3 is TGCGCCAGCAGCAGGGGGCCTAGCACTGAAGCTTTCTTT.